The clone carrying this T cell receptor beta chain was seen more than once but under ten times. Its antigen is currently unknown. At one boundary the junction diverges from the germline segment, which might be a read error. The sample is drawn from a study of tumor and adjacent non-tumor tissue in lung cancer. Study at large: Stage I to III disease affected about nine men and roughly five women aged roughly 30 to 76. Samples averaged approximately 4.2 million productive TCRbeta reads each. General observations from the study: Shorter survival was associated with higher TCR diversity in tumors.

A modified ARM-PCR protocol with three rounds of nested PCR amplified TCRbeta. TCRdb re-derived calls from the multiplex PCR reads in MiXCR, one entry per CDR3 protein. The data show 50,000 to 60,000 distinct CDR3 sequences, with 74% seen just once and roughly a quarter held by the top ten. RNA was extracted from bulk tissue without any cell sorting. The normal lung tissue was taken more than 3 cm from the tumor edge. CDR1 MNHNY and CDR2 SVGAGI come from the germline V gene (reference sequence). CDR3 length: 13 amino acids. This chain links TRBV6-6 with TRBJ1-2; 9 bases fit TRBD1. The TCR was taken from a woman aged 55 to 70 with non-small cell lung cancer. Input material: distant non-tumor lung tissue. The CDR3 sequence is CAGSDRGGAGYTF. As DNA, the CDR3 is TGTGCCGGCAGTGACAGGGGGGGGGCTGGCTACACCTTT.